The 17 T cell receptor beta chains presented below share a single source sample, sequenced in a study of shared clonotypes between healthy human individuals. Measured with immunoSEQ multiplex PCR; TCRdb has only the in-frame clones, and not every one. The repertoire has hundreds of thousands of clones, roughly 96% of them found once; the top ten carry about 0.12%. It was CD45RO-negative cells, positively selected for CCR7, that made up naive CD8 cells, with terminally differentiated effector memory CD45RA+ cells excluded. The specimen was naive CD8+ T cells sorted from blood. The source of these receptors is a woman aged 25 to 39 in good health.

CDR3 region: CATRPGAANEQFF. The CDR3 DNA reads as TGTGCCACCCGACCAGGGGCAGCGAATGAGCAGTTCTTC. The chain is built from TRBV15 and TRBJ2-1; a possible D gene is TRBD1 (6 bases). Germline V gene sequence: CDR1 LNHNV, CDR2 YYDKDF (reference sequence). The CDR3 contains 13 residues. With 8 bases removed from V and 7 bases from J, the gap between germline ends came to 15 bases.

This chain uses TRBV28 with TRBJ2-7; D might be TRBD1 or TRBD2, each matching 5 bases. The length of the CDR3 is 16 residues. Trimming cost V 1 base and J 1 base, with 14 bases left between them. CDR1 is MDHEN, CDR2 SYDVKM, per germline. The CDR3 here is CASSLFGVGGSYEQYF. The CDR3 bases are TGTGCCAGCAGTTTATTTGGGGTTGGGGGATCCTACGAGCAGTACTTC. Using reference TRBV28 and TRBJ2-7 for the parts outside the CDR3, the full variable domain is DVKVTQSSRYLVKRTGEKVFLECVQDMDHENMFWYRQDPGLGLRLIYFSYDVKMKEKGDIPEGYSVSREKKERFSLILESASTNQTSMYLCASSLFGVGGSYEQYFGPGTRLTVT.

This chain's CDR3 is CASSLDKHTDTQYF. The CDR3 nucleotides read TGTGCCAGCAGTTTAGACAAGCACACAGATACGCAGTATTTT. The chain couples TRBV28 to TRBJ2-3, with D unresolved. The germline V gene encodes CDR1 MDHEN and CDR2 SYDVKM. The CDR3 spans 14 residues. V lost 2 bases and J lost 2, with 8 bases in between.

V and J are TRBV20-1 and TRBJ1-3; the D is unclear. The CDR3 spans 11 residues. V was shortened by 6 bases and J by 6 bases, with 9 bases between the two germline ends. Germline values: CDR1 DFQATT, CDR2 SNEGSKA (reference sequence). Here the CDR3 DNA reads TGCAGTGCGGTACACTTAAACACCATATATTTT. It translates to CSAVHLNTIYF.

The rearrangement uses TRBV5-1 and TRBJ2-2, with TRBD2 as a possible D gene (6 bases). This CDR3 has 15 residues. Trimming stripped 4 bases from V and 6 bases from J, with 16 bases between. Germline V gives CDR1 SGHRS, CDR2 YFSETQ. For the CDR3, the DNA is TGCGCCAGCAGCCCCATGCGGGGAGGTTCCGGGGAGCTGTTTTTT. This translates into CASSPMRGGSGELFF.

J is TRBJ2-7 and V is TRBV14; 10 bases line up with TRBD2. The CDR3 is 14 residues long. Per the germline V gene, CDR1 is SGHDN and CDR2 is FVKESK. V lost 3 bases to trimming and J lost 4 bases; unmatched junction nucleotides: 3. The CDR3 loop reads CASSHSGRWYEQYF. The CDR3 DNA reads as TGTGCCAGCAGCCATAGCGGGAGGTGGTACGAGCAGTACTTC.

The chain carries TRBV7-2 and TRBJ1-5; D call uncertain. Trimming took 1 base from V and 5 from J, leaving 3 bases between them. The CDR3 sequence is 12 residues long. Germline CDR1 is SGHTA and CDR2 is FQGNSA. The CDR3: CASSLGYQPQHF. The CDR3 nucleotides read TGTGCCAGCAGCTTAGGCTATCAGCCCCAGCATTTT. Full variable domain (missing parts from reference TRBV7-2 and TRBJ1-5): GAGVSQSPSNKVTEKGKDVELRCDPISGHTALYWYRQSLGQGLEFLIYFQGNSAPDKSGLPSDRFSAERTGGSVSTLTIQRTQQEDSAVYLCASSLGYQPQHFGDGTRLSIL.

This sequence joins TRBV7-9 and TRBJ2-1, with D unclear. In germline, CDR1 is SEHNR, CDR2 FQNEAQ (reference sequence). The CDR3 has 11 amino acids. Trimming pared 5 bases from V and 9 bases from J, leaving 8 bases between. This CDR3 is CASSHPTEQFF. As DNA, the CDR3 is TGTGCCAGCAGCCATCCGACTGAGCAGTTCTTC.

The chain is built from TRBV15 and TRBJ1-5, with no clear D. The length of the CDR3 is 14 residues. The germline gives CDR1 LNHNV, CDR2 YYDKDF (reference sequence). V lost 0 bases, J lost 4 bases, and 7 bases lay in between. CDR3 sequence (DNA): TGTGCCACCAGCAGAGAGACAAGTAATCAGCCCCAGCATTTT. It codes for CATSRETSNQPQHF.

The chain links TRBV9 to TRBJ2-1; D perhaps matches TRBD2 (6 bases). Deletions cut 4 bases from V and 4 bases from J, with 18 bases between. The CDR3 is 16 amino acids. CDR1 SGDLS and CDR2 YYNGEE come from the germline V gene. CDR3 residues: CASSPRTSPIYNEQFF. In DNA, the CDR3 is TGTGCCAGCAGCCCCCGCACTAGCCCGATTTACAATGAGCAGTTCTTC.

V gene TRBV4-1 combines with J gene TRBJ2-5; a weak D match, TRBD1 (5 bases). This CDR3 comprises 13 residues. V lost 3 bases to trimming and J lost 3 bases, with 8 bases between them. The germline V gene has CDR1 MGHRA and CDR2 YSYEKL. DNA of the CDR3: TGCGCCAGCAGCCAGGCCAGGGAAGAGACCCAGTACTTC. This translates into CASSQAREETQYF.

The V call is TRBV7-8, the J call TRBJ2-7, with a possible D match to TRBD2 (5 bases). Trimming pared 5 bases from V and 7 bases from J, leaving 18 bases between. CDR1 is SGHVS, CDR2 FQNEAQ, per germline. The length of the CDR3 is 14 residues. The CDR3 DNA follows: TGTGCCAGCAGCCCATTCAGTGGTTCGGGGGAGCAGTACTTC. It encodes CASSPFSGSGEQYF. Full variable domain (remainder filled in from reference TRBV7-8 and TRBJ2-7): GAGVSQSPRYKVAKRGQDVALRCDPISGHVSLFWYQQALGQGPEFLTYFQNEAQLDKSGLPSDRFFAERPEGSVSTLKIQRTQQEDSAVYLCASSPFSGSGEQYFGPGTRLTVT.

This chain joins TRBV27 and TRBJ2-7; D is possibly TRBD2 (6 bases). This CDR3 is 14 amino acids long. The ends were cut back, 3 bases at V and 5 bases at J, with 14 bases in the middle. The germline V gene has CDR1 MNHEY and CDR2 SMNVEV (reference sequence). CDR3 nucleotides: TGTGCCAGCAGTTTCGGGAGTGCCCGTGACGAGCAGTACTTC. Translation: CASSFGSARDEQYF.

This CDR3 is CASSREVAGLVNEQFF. DNA for the CDR3: TGTGCCAGCAGCCGCGAGGTAGCGGGATTGGTAAATGAGCAGTTCTTC. V gene TRBV9 combines with J gene TRBJ2-1; 8 nucleotides align to TRBD2. This CDR3 region has 16 residues. Looked up from germline, CDR1 is SGDLS and CDR2 is YYNGEE. V was pared by 4 bases and J by 7 bases, with 13 bases of the junction left unmatched.

The chain joins TRBV25-1 to TRBJ1-4; D gene unclear. Germline-derived CDR1 and CDR2 are MGHDK and SYGVNS. V was cut by 4 bases and J by 4 bases, with 10 bases left in between. The CDR3 has 14 amino acids. The CDR3 DNA reads as TGTGCCAGCAGTGGGGGTCTGGGTAATGAAAAACTGTTTTTT. It codes for CASSGGLGNEKLFF.

The V gene is TRBV11-2, the J gene TRBJ2-4; perhaps D is TRBD1 or TRBD2 (5 bases each). V was shortened by 1 base and J by 10 bases, with 11 bases between the two germline ends. Germline CDR1 and CDR2: SGHAT and FQNNGV. CDR3 length: 13 residues. The CDR3 sequence is CASSLGRWGIQYF. DNA of the CDR3: TGTGCCAGCAGCTTAGGGCGGTGGGGGATTCAGTACTTC.

The chain has TRBV5-1 and TRBJ2-1; possibly TRBD1 or TRBD2 for D (5 bases each). The V gene's germline CDR1 is SGHRS and CDR2 YFSETQ. The CDR3 consists of 13 residues. The V end was cut by 4 bases, the J end by 7 bases, with 12 bases between. CDR3 loop: CASSGDGGNEQFF. In DNA, the CDR3 is TGCGCCAGCAGCGGAGATGGGGGAAATGAGCAGTTCTTC.